The clone carrying this T cell receptor (beta chain) was counted ten times or more. V lost 0 bases and J 1 base, leaving 4 bases between the germline ends. The CDR3 runs 13 residues. Germline V lookup: CDR1 DFQATT, CDR2 SNEGSKA (reference sequence). Molecular barcoding with unique molecular identifiers was used for the TCRbeta library. TCRdb processed the PCR reads anew with MiXCR; each CDR3 protein has one entry. This table has some 200,000 distinct CDR3 sequences, approximately 7% appearing once. The source of the sample is a study of T-cell reconstitution after alpha-beta-depleted transplantation in children.

The V call is TRBV20-1, the J call TRBJ1-5; D is unclear. The source material was PBMCs from the stem cell graft donor, sampled from the stem cell graft. The TCR sequence derives from a human donor who donated a stem cell graft to a child with Wiskott-Aldrich syndrome. The CDR3 bases are TGCAGTGCTAGAGATTTAAGCAATCAGCCCCAGCATTTT. Amino acids: CSARDLSNQPQHF.